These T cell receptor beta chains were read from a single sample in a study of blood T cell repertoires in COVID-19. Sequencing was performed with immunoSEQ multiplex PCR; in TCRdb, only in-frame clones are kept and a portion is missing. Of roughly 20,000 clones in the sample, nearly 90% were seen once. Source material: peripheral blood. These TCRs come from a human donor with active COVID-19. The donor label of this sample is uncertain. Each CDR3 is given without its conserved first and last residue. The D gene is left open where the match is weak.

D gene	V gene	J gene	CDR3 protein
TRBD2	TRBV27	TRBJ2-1	ASSRSTSGSGDEQF
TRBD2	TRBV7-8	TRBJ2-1	ASSLALLAGEGSYNEQF
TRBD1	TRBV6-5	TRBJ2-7	ASTPRGLSYEQY
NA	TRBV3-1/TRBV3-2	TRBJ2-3	ASSQQGTDTQY
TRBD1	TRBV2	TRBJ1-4	ASSRTRAGQGGEKLF
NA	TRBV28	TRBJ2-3	ASSLPQVTDTQY
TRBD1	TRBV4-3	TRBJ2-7	ASSQLQGSYEQY
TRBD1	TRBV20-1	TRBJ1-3	SVQGLDTIY
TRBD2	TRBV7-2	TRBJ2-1	ASSPRLASTSNEQF
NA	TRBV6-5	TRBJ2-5	ASSRPLGLGETQY
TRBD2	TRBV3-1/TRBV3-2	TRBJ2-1	ASSQGLGTSAGKAQF
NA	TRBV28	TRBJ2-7	ASRAVYEQY
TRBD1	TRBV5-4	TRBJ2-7	ASSFSWGQGASYEQY
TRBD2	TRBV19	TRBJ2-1	ASSAPPSSGTYNEQF
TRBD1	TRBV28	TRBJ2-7	ASSPQGVSYEQY
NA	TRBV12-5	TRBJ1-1	ASAPLRGSKTEAF
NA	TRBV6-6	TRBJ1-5	ASRAPNQPQH
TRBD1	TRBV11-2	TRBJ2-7	ASSSRDRLGYEQY
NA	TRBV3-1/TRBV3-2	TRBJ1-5	ASSQAELLPQH
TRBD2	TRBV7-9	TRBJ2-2	ASSPGLAGPTGELF
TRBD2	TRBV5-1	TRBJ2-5	ASSLRTSGIRETQY
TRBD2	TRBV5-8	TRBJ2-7	ASSFSGRYEQY
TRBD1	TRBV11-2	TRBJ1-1	ASSLDGDREIDTEAF
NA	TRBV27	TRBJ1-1	ASSLIGPGAEAF
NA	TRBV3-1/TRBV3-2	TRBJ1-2	ASSQEFLGVGYGYT
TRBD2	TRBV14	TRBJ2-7	ASRPGLAGGGEQY
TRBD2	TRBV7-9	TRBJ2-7	ASSSGTSGSVNEQY
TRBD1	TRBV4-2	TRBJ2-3	ASSRRDRGTDTQY